The sequence of this TCR beta chain was determined in a study of yellow fever vaccine responses in identical twins. Findings of the study overall: The T cell response to vaccination in identical twins was reportedly partly convergent and partly personalized.

As concerns this clonotype: The antigen is undetermined.

MiXCR was run by TCRdb on the RT-PCR reads, yielding one entry per CDR3 protein. The repertoire holds approximately 33,000 distinct CDR3 sequences, 45% to 65% seen once, with about 4.5% in the top ten. CDR1 and CDR2 (germline): SNHLY, FYNNEI. V was pared by 2 bases and J by 2 bases, with 7 bases between. The CDR3 covers 14 residues. This sample comprised T cells from blood (PBMCs), unsorted or a sorted subset (not recorded which), obtained before or after yellow fever vaccination (not recorded which). The origin of this receptor is a woman in her late teens or twenties who received the yellow fever vaccine. The chain has TRBV2 and TRBJ1-5; D gene ambiguous. The CDR3 region has the DNA TGTGCCAGCAGTGAATCATTGGGCAATCAGCCCCAGCATTTT. Translating gives CASSESLGNQPQHF.